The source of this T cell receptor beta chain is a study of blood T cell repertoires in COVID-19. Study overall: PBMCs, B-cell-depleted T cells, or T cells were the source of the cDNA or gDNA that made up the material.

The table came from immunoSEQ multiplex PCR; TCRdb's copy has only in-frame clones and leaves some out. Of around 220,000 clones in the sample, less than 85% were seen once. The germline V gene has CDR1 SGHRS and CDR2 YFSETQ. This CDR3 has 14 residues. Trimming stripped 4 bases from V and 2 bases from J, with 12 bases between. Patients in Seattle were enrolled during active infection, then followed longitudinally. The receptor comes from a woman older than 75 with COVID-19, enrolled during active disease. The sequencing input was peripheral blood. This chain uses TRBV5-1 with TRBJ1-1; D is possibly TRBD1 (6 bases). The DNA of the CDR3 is TGCGCCAGCAGCGGAAAACAGGGAAACACTGAAGCTTTCTTT. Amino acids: CASSGKQGNTEAFF.